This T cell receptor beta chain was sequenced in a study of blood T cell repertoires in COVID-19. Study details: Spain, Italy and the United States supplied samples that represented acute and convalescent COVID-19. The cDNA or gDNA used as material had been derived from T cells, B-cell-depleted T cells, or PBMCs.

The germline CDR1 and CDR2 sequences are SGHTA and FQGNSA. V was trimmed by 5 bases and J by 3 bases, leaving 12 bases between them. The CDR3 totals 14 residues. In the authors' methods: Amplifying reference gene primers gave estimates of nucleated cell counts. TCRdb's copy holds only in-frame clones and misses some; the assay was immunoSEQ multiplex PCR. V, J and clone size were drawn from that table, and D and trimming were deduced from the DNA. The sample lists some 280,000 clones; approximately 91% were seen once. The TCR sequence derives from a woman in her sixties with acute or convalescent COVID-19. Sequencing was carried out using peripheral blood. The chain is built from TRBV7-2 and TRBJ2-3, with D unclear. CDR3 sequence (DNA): TGTGCCAGCAGCCACAATTCCCTTACAGATACGCAGTATTTT. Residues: CASSHNSLTDTQYF.